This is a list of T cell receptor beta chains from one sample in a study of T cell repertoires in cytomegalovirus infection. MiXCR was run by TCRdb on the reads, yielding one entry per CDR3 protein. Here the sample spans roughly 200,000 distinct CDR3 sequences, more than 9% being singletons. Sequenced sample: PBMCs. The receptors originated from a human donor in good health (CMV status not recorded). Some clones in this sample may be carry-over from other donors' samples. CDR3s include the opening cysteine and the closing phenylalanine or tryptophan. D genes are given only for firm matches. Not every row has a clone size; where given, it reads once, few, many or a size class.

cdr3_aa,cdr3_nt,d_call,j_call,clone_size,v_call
CASSTEARQETQYF,TGCGCCAGCAGTACAGAAGCGAGACAAGAGACCCAGTACTTC,.,TRBJ2-5,few,TRBV5-1
CASSPTTGANYGYTF,TGTGCCAGCAGCCCTACGACAGGGGCAAACTATGGCTACACCTTC,TRBD1,TRBJ1-2,many,TRBV7-2
CASSLAVTYEQYF,TGTGCCAGCAGCTTAGCGGTGACCTACGAGCAGTACTTC,.,TRBJ2-7,many,TRBV7-2
CASSLVGLGTLEFF,.,.,TRBJ2-1,many,TRBV7-9
CASRSGQGVYSNQPQHF,TGTGCCAGCAGATCGGGACAGGGCGTTTATAGCAATCAGCCCCAGCATTTT,TRBD1,TRBJ1-5,many,TRBV6-1
CASSQELTDNYGYTF,TGTGCCAGCAGCCAAGAATTGACAGATAACTATGGCTACACCTTC,.,TRBJ1-2,few,TRBV3-1
CASSLALVSNQPQHF,TGTGCCAGCAGCTTAGCATTAGTTAGCAATCAGCCCCAGCATTTT,.,TRBJ1-5,few,TRBV7-2
CASSLEGFSEGYTF,TGCGCCAGCAGCTTGGAAGGCTTTTCAGAGGGCTACACCTTC,.,TRBJ1-2,few,TRBV5-1
CASKTSGSTDTQYF,TGTGCCAGCAAGACTAGCGGGAGCACAGATACGCAGTATTTT,TRBD2,TRBJ2-3,many,TRBV7-2
CASSLSATLNIQYF,TGTGCCAGCAGCTTATCCGCCACCCTAAACATTCAGTACTTC,.,TRBJ2-4,medium-sized,TRBV7-2
CASSLRGGGTEAFF,TGTGCCAGCAGCTTAAGAGGGGGCGGCACTGAAGCTTTCTTT,TRBD1,TRBJ1-1,many,TRBV7-3
CASSPSGGRVWEQYF,TGTGCCAGCAGTCCCTCGGGGGGCAGGGTTTGGGAGCAGTACTTC,.,TRBJ2-7,many,TRBV28
CASSQQTGAEQYF,TGTGCCAGCAGCCAACAGACAGGGGCCGAGCAGTACTTC,TRBD1,TRBJ2-7,many,TRBV7-2
CASSLGRRNRDRANYGYTF,TGTGCCAGCAGTTTGGGGCGAAGGAACCGGGACAGAGCTAACTATGGCTACACCTTC,TRBD1,TRBJ1-2,.,TRBV5-4